This passage covers 11 T cell receptor beta chains from one sample sequenced in a study of CD8 T cells in Susac syndrome. When the RNA was reverse transcribed, random hexamers were used with an input of roughly 0.45 to 1 ug. TCRdb analysed the immunoSEQ multiplex PCR reads with MiXCR anew, one entry per CDR3 protein. Altogether roughly 180,000 distinct CDR3 sequences are present, about 95% being singletons, with the ten largest covering 0.1%. Sequences were obtained from CD4+ T cells from PBMCs. The receptors derive from a human donor in good health.

V and J are TRBV3-1 and TRBJ2-1; maybe TRBD2 (5 bases). The CDR3 consists of 16 residues. Germline CDR1 is LGHDT and CDR2 is YNNKEL (reference sequence). Trimming left V 2 bases short and J 5 bases short, with 16 bases between. The CDR3 sequence: CASSQYEGSRDNEQFF. The CDR3 nucleotides read TGTGCCAGCAGCCAATATGAGGGATCAAGGGACAATGAGCAGTTCTTC.

This clonotype is a singleton in its sample. The rearrangement links TRBV29-1 to TRBJ2-1, with TRBD1 matching 8 bases. Per the germline V gene, CDR1 is SQVTM and CDR2 is ANQGSEA. With 2 bases clipped from V and 4 bases from J, the junction kept 4 bases outside the gene matches. The CDR3 runs 14 residues. CDR3 in amino acids: CSVEIQGVYNEQFF. In nucleotides, the CDR3 is TGCAGCGTTGAAATACAGGGGGTGTACAATGAGCAGTTCTTC.

The chain carries TRBV4-2 and TRBJ2-7; D is uncertain. Germline V gene sequence: CDR1 LGHNA, CDR2 YNFKEQ. CDR3 length equals 16 residues. V was pared by 1 base and J by 3 bases, with 16 bases between. This chain's CDR3 is CASSQGLQDLFYEQYF. The CDR3 bases are TGTGCCAGCAGCCAAGGGTTGCAGGACCTTTTCTACGAGCAGTACTTC.

The chain combines TRBV4-3 with TRBJ1-1; D is ambiguous. V was cut by 0 bases and J by 4 bases, with 9 bases left in between. CDR1 and CDR2 from the germline V gene are LGHNA and YSLEER. CDR3 size: 14 residues. The CDR3 DNA reads as TGCGCCAGCAGCCAAGATCCGGGTAGCACTGAAGCTTTCTTT. It yields the protein CASSQDPGSTEAFF.

The V gene is TRBV29-1, the J gene TRBJ2-3, with 8 bases fitting TRBD2. Trimming cost V 5 bases and J 1 base; bases outside gene matches: 5. This CDR3 has 14 residues. The germline gives CDR1 SQVTM, CDR2 ANQGSEA. The CDR3 region is CSVSSSGRTDTQYF. In DNA, the CDR3 is TGCAGCGTTAGTTCTAGCGGGCGCACAGATACGCAGTATTTT.

This chain connects TRBV3-1 to TRBJ2-5, with D unclear. This CDR3 region has 15 residues. Germline lookup yields CDR1 LGHDT and CDR2 YNNKEL (reference sequence). Deletions cut 1 base from V and 2 bases from J, with 11 bases between. CDR3 nucleotide sequence: TGTGCCAGCAGCCAAGCCTCGCGGTGGCAAGAGACCCAGTACTTC. Encoded protein: CASSQASRWQETQYF.

The CDR3 DNA sequence: TGTGCCAGCAGCCATATCCTAGCGGGTAATTCGGGTGAGCAGTTCTTC. It encodes CASSHILAGNSGEQFF. The gene calls are TRBV11-2 and TRBJ2-1; 8 nucleotides agree with TRBD2. Germline CDR1 SGHAT, CDR2 FQNNGV. Trimming cost V 5 bases and J 9 bases; bases outside gene matches: 15. The CDR3 totals 16 residues.

The chain uses TRBV30 and TRBJ1-5; a weak D match, TRBD1 (5 bases). Trimming stripped 2 bases from V and 4 bases from J, with 6 bases between. CDR3 length: 12 residues. CDR1 and CDR2 (germline): GTSNPN, SVGIG (reference sequence). The DNA of the CDR3 is TGTGCCTGGAGTCCAGGGAATCAGCCCCAGCATTTT. As protein: CAWSPGNQPQHF.

The chain joins TRBV12-3 or TRBV12-4 to TRBJ2-1, with D possibly matching TRBD2 (6 bases). This CDR3 is built from 13 residues. V dropped 1 base and J dropped 10 bases, with 11 bases sitting between them. The CDR3 coding sequence is TGTGCCAGCAGTTTAGGGGCCCGGGGGGAGCAGTTCTTC. Protein: CASSLGARGEQFF.

This rearrangement joins TRBV2 to TRBJ1-2; 7 positions match TRBD1. Germline V gene sequence: CDR1 SNHLY, CDR2 FYNNEI. V was pared by 4 bases and J by 4 bases, with 9 bases of the junction left unmatched. The CDR3 sequence is 15 residues long. The CDR3 sequence is CASSAEGGASYGYTF. CDR3 sequence (DNA): TGTGCCAGCAGTGCTGAAGGGGGCGCGTCCTATGGCTACACCTTC.

The V gene is TRBV20-1, the J gene TRBJ1-4; D gene ambiguous. From germline, CDR1 is DFQATT and CDR2 SNEGSKA (reference sequence). Trimming shortened V by 4 bases and J by 0 bases, and 6 bases separated the two germline ends. The CDR3 runs 13 residues. The CDR3 DNA follows: TGCAGTGCTATCGACGCAACTAATGAAAAACTGTTTTTT. This sequence encodes CSAIDATNEKLFF.